These T cell receptor beta chains were read from a single sample in a study of T cell repertoires in cytomegalovirus infection. These receptors have no identified antigens. One entry per CDR3 protein, called by TCRdb with MiXCR from the reads. The table lists 550,000 to 700,000 distinct CDR3 sequences, about 39% of them singletons, with 48% in the top ten. Specimen: cultured PBMCs, collected from culture after CMV antigen stimulation. Receptor source: a human donor in good health (CMV status not recorded). Some clones in this sample may be carry-over from other donors' samples. The CDR3 runs from the conserved cysteine through the conserved F or W. D genes are given only for firm matches. Size is omitted from some rows. Given values are once, few, many or a class for expanded clones.

TRBJ2-5 few . TRBV7-2 CASSSRTAETQYF TGTGCCAGCAGCTCCCGGACAGCAGAGACCCAGTACTTC
TRBJ1-5 few . TRBV6-1 CASSEAVLPTRGQPQHF TGTGCCAGCAGTGAAGCGGTGCTCCCGACTCGGGGTCAGCCCCAGCATTTT
TRBJ2-5 few TRBD2 TRBV7-2 CASSFFPQTSGGGTQYF TGTGCCAGCAGCTTCTTCCCCCAGACTAGCGGTGGGGGGACCCAGTACTTC
TRBJ2-1 many . TRBV7-2 CASSPPSYNEQFF TGTGCCAGCAGCCCACCGTCCTACAATGAGCAGTTCTTC
TRBJ2-2 . TRBD2 TRBV23-1 CASSQEPSGSFTGELFF TGCGCCAGCAGTCAGGAACCTAGCGGGAGTTTCACCGGGGAGCTGTTTTTT
TRBJ2-7 . TRBD2 TRBV7-2 CASSLVPSVRGSSYEQYF TGTGCCAGCAGCCTCGTCCCCTCGGTGCGGGGGAGCTCCTACGAGCAGTACTTC
TRBJ2-1 . TRBD1 TRBV14 CASSPQQGIYNEQFF TGTGCCAGCAGCCCGCAACAGGGGATCTACAATGAGCAGTTCTTC
TRBJ1-6 . . TRBV12-3/TRBV12-4 CASSLWQNNSPLHF TGTGCCAGCAGTTTATGGCAGAATAATTCACCCCTCCACTTT
TRBJ1-1 . . TRBV7-2 CASSLVGYYTEAFF TGTGCCAGCAGCTTAGTGGGGTATTACACTGAAGCTTTCTTT
TRBJ2-3 many TRBD2 TRBV7-9 CASSQGGRARDTQYF TGTGCCAGCAGTCAAGGCGGGAGGGCCAGAGATACGCAGTATTTT
TRBJ1-6 few . TRBV11-3 CASMRTPRFGAKTLSSYNSPLHF TGTGCCAGCATGCGTACCCCCCGGTTTGGGGCGAAAACCCTAAGCTCCTATAATTCACCCCTCCACTTT
TRBJ1-2 . . TRBV7-6 CASSLFQGHYGYTF TGTGCCAGCAGCTTATTTCAGGGCCACTATGGCTACACCTTC
TRBJ2-1 many . TRBV7-2 CASSLGRYNEQFF TGTGCCAGCAGCTTGGGACGTTACAATGAGCAGTTCTTC
TRBJ2-3 once TRBD2 TRBV20-1 CSASAGVSTDTQYF TGCAGTGCTAGTGCGGGAGTGAGCACAGATACGCAGTATTTT
TRBJ1-2 few TRBD1 TRBV6-1 CASSGGGQYPYGYTF TGTGCCAGCAGTGGGGGGGGACAGTACCCATATGGCTACACCTTC
TRBJ2-5 . TRBD1 TRBV19 CASRGQGAGTQYF TGTGCCAGTAGGGGACAGGGGGCCGGGACCCAGTACTTC
TRBJ2-3 few TRBD2 TRBV11-2 CASKTGRGAPDTQYF TGTGCCAGCAAGACCGGGCGGGGGGCCCCAGATACGCAGTATTTT
TRBJ1-5 . TRBD1 TRBV6-6 CASRQTTGLGNQPQHF TGTGCCAGCAGACAAACGACAGGGTTGGGCAATCAGCCCCAGCATTTT
TRBJ2-1 . . TRBV7-2 CSSPPDYDNEQFF TGTTCCAGCCCCCCGGACTACGACAATGAGCAGTTCTTC
TRBJ2-1 few . TRBV2 CASSGPGERGNEQFF TGTGCCAGCAGTGGGCCAGGGGAAAGGGGAAATGAGCAGTTCTTC
TRBJ2-1 few . TRBV7-2 CASSLVEGGEQFF TGTGCCAGCAGCTTAGTAGAAGGAGGCGAGCAGTTCTTC
TRBJ2-1 . TRBD2 TRBV14 CASSQSPGLDFDEQFF TGTGCCAGCAGCCAGAGCCCGGGACTAGACTTCGATGAGCAGTTCTTC
TRBJ2-5 . TRBD2 TRBV6-2/TRBV6-3 CASSEARRTSGSGLGETQYF TGTGCCAGCAGTGAAGCCCGACGGACTAGCGGGAGCGGGTTGGGAGAGACCCAGTACTTC
TRBJ2-5 . . TRBV7-8 CASSFSLVRSETQYF TGTGCCAGCAGCTTTAGTCTGGTGCGCTCAGAGACCCAGTACTTC
TRBJ2-1 . TRBD2 TRBV7-3 CASSLGAGLGAREQFF TGTGCCAGCAGCTTAGGTGCGGGACTAGGAGCGCGGGAGCAGTTCTTC
TRBJ2-7 . . TRBV12-3/TRBV12-4 CASSRGPGLFYEQYF TGTGCCAGCAGTCGGGGGCCGGGACTCTTCTACGAGCAGTACTTC
TRBJ2-7 . . TRBV4-3 CASSQDRGKHREQYF TGCGCCAGCAGCCAAGATAGGGGGAAGCATCGCGAGCAGTACTTC
TRBJ2-2 few . TRBV6-1 CASVARTSVGELFF TGTGCCAGCGTCGCCCGGACTTCGGTCGGGGAGCTGTTTTTT
TRBJ2-5 few . TRBV15 CATSRGLSQETQYF TGTGCCACCAGCAGAGGCCTCAGCCAAGAGACCCAGTACTTC
TRBJ2-3 . TRBD1 TRBV4-1 CASSQPGTGGRDTQYF TGCGCCAGCAGCCAGCCCGGGACAGGGGGCCGGGATACGCAGTATTTT
TRBJ2-3 many . TRBV7-2 CASSLRITDTQYF TGTGCCAGCAGCTTACGGATTACAGATACGCAGTATTTT
TRBJ2-2 few TRBD2 TRBV7-6 CASSSHGGGPSGYTGELFF TGTGCCAGCAGCTCTCACGGGGGGGGACCTAGCGGATACACCGGGGAGCTGTTTTTT
TRBJ1-4 . . TRBV10-3 CAIRRGEDEKLFF TGTGCCATCAGACGCGGAGAGGATGAAAAACTGTTTTTT
TRBJ2-1 . TRBD2 TRBV11-2 CASSLLQLAGANEQFF TGTGCCAGCAGCCTACTCCAACTAGCGGGAGCCAATGAGCAGTTCTTC
TRBJ2-3 few . TRBV7-2 CASSLRPARNTQYF TGTGCCAGCAGCCTGAGGCCGGCCCGGAATACGCAGTATTTT
TRBJ1-1 . . TRBV7-6 CASSPRPNANTEAFF TGTGCCAGCAGCCCGCGACCAAATGCGAACACTGAAGCTTTCTTT
TRBJ2-3 . . TRBV20-1 CSARDLQGPTDTQYF TGCAGTGCTAGAGATCTCCAGGGGCCCACAGATACGCAGTATTTT
TRBJ1-3 many . TRBV7-2 CASSAGQPGSGNTIYF TGTGCCAGCAGCGCCGGACAGCCGGGATCTGGAAACACCATATATTTT
TRBJ2-1 . TRBD1 TRBV6-8 CASSALTGSYNEQFF TGTGCCAGCAGTGCCCTGACAGGGAGCTACAATGAGCAGTTCTTC
TRBJ1-2 . TRBD1 TRBV5-5 CASSLQGVGGYTF TGTGCCAGCAGCTTACAGGGGGTTGGCGGCTACACCTTC
TRBJ2-3 . TRBD2 TRBV2 CASKLLAGADTQYF TGTGCCAGCAAGCTACTAGCGGGGGCAGATACGCAGTATTTT
TRBJ2-7 few . TRBV11-2 CASSFGDFSSYEQYF TGTGCCAGCAGCTTCGGAGACTTTAGCTCCTACGAGCAGTACTTC
TRBJ2-1 . . TRBV12-5 CASGGPGQFF TGTGCTAGTGGTGGGCCGGGGCAGTTCTTC
TRBJ1-1 . TRBD1 TRBV7-9 CASSLVPQGVLPPLNTEAFF TGTGCCAGCAGCTTAGTCCCGCAGGGGGTTTTACCCCCCTTGAACACTGAAGCTTTCTTT
TRBJ2-7 . . TRBV6-2/TRBV6-3 CASSYYGGAYEQYF TGTGCCAGCAGTTATTACGGCGGGGCCTACGAGCAGTACTTC
TRBJ2-1 few . TRBV12-3/TRBV12-4 CASSSPNYEQFF TGTGCCAGCAGTTCTCCCAACTATGAGCAGTTCTTC
TRBJ2-5 many . TRBV7-2 CASSLGLPQETQYF TGTGCCAGCAGCTTAGGACTACCCCAAGAGACCCAGTACTTC
TRBJ2-3 few . TRBV10-3 CAISGGGTLDTQYF TGTGCCATCAGTGGTGGTGGTACCCTGGATACGCAGTATTTT
TRBJ2-3 once TRBD2 TRBV29-1 CSARPGLAGEGDTQYF TGCAGCGCACGCCCTGGACTAGCGGGGGAAGGTGATACGCAGTATTTT
TRBJ2-1 . . TRBV6-2/TRBV6-3 CASSSGSPARF TGTGCCAGCAGTTCCGGGAGTCCGGCAAGGTTC
TRBJ2-7 few TRBD1 TRBV28 CATCSPGQGVNRQYF TGTGCCACCTGTTCCCCGGGACAGGGCGTCAATCGGCAGTACTTC
TRBJ1-6 . . TRBV20-1 CSAHQGISDSPLHF TGCAGTGCTCATCAGGGGATTTCCGATTCACCCCTCCACTTT
TRBJ2-7 . . TRBV3-1 CASSPTRLPYEQYF TGTGCCAGCAGCCCTACTCGGCTTCCCTACGAGCAGTACTTC